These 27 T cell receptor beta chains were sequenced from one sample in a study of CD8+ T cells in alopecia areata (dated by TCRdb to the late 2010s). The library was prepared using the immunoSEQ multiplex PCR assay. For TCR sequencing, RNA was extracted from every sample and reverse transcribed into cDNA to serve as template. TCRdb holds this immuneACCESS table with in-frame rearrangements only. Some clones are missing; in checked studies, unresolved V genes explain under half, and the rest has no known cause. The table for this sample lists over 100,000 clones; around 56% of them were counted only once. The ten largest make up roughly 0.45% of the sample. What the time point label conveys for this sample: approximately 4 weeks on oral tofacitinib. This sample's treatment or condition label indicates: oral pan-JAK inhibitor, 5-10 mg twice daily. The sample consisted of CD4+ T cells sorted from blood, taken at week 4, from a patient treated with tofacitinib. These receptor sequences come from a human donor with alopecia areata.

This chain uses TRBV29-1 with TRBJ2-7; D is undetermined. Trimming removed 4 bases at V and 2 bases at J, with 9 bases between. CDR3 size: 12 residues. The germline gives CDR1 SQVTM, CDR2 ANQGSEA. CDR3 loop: CSVGTAAYEQYF. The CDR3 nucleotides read TGCAGCGTTGGTACAGCAGCCTACGAGCAGTACTTC.

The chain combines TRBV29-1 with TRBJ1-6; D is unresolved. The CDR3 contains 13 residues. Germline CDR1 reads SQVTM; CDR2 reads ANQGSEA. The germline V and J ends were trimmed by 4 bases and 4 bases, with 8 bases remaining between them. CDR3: CSVGTAYNSPLHF. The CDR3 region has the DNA TGCAGCGTTGGGACGGCTTATAATTCACCCCTCCACTTT. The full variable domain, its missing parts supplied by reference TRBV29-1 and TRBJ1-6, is SAVISQKPSRDICQRGTSLTIQCQVDSQVTMMFWYRQQPGQSLTLIATANQGSEATYESGFVIDKFPISRPNLTFSTLTVSNMSPEDSSIYLCSVGTAYNSPLHFGNGTRLTVT.

The CDR3 DNA reads TGTGCCTGGAGCGGGACAGAAAATGAAAAACTGTTTTTT. Translation: CAWSGTENEKLFF. The rearrangement links TRBV30 to TRBJ1-4; TRBD1 matches 7 bases. This CDR3 contains 13 residues. In germline, CDR1 is GTSNPN, CDR2 SVGIG (reference sequence). J lost 5 bases, V lost 3 bases, and 3 bases had no gene match.

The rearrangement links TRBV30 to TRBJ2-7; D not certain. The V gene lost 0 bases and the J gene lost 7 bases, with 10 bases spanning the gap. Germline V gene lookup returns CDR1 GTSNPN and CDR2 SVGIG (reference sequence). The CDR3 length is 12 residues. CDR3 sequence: CAWSVSAGEQYF. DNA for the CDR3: TGTGCCTGGAGTGTATCGGCCGGGGAGCAGTACTTC.

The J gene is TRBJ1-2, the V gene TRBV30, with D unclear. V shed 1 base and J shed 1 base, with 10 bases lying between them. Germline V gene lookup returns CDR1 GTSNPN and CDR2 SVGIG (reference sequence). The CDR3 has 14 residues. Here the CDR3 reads CAWSEGLFNYGYTF. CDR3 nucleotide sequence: TGTGCCTGGAGTGAAGGACTCTTTAACTATGGCTACACCTTC.

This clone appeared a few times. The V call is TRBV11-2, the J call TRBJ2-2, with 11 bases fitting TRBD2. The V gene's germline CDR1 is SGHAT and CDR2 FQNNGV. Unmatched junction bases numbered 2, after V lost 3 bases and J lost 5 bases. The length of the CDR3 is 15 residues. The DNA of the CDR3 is TGTGCCAGCAGCTTTACTAGCGGGAGTACCGGGGAGCTGTTTTTT. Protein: CASSFTSGSTGELFF.

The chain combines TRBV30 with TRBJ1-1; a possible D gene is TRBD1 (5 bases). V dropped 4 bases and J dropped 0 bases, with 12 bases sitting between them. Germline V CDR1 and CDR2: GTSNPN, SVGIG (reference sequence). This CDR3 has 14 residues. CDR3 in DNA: TGTGCCTGGACCCTCGACAGCATGAACACTGAAGCTTTCTTT. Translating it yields CAWTLDSMNTEAFF.

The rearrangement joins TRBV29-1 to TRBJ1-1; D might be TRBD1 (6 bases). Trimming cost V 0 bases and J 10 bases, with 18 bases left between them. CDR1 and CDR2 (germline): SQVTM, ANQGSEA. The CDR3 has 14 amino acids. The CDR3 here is CSVEDRRGRLGAFF. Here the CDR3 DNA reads TGCAGCGTTGAAGATCGGCGGGGGCGCCTCGGAGCTTTCTTT.

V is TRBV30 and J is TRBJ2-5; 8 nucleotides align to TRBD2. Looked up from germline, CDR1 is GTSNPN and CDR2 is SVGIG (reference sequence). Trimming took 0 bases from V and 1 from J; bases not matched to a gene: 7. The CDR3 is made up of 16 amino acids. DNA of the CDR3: TGTGCCTGGAGTGTACGGGGGGGGCTCCTCCAAGAGACCCAGTACTTC. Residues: CAWSVRGGLLQETQYF. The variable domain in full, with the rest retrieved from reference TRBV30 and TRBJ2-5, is SQTIHQWPATLVQPVGSPLSLECTVEGTSNPNLYWYRQAAGRGLQLLFYSVGIGQISSEVPQNLSASRPQDRQFILSSKKLLLSDSGFYLCAWSVRGGLLQETQYFGPGTRLLVL.

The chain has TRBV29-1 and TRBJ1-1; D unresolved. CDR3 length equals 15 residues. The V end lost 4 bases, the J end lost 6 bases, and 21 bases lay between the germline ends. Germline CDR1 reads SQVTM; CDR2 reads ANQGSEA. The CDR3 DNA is TGCAGCGTTGTTTATGCCGGCAAGTCGGGCGCTGAAGCTTTCTTT. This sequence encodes CSVVYAGKSGAEAFF.

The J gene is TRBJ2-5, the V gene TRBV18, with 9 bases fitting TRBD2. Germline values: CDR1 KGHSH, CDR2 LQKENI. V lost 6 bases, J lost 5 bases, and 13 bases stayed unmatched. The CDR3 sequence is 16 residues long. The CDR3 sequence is CASSPRISGSEETQYF. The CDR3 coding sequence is TGTGCCAGCTCGCCGAGGATTAGCGGGAGCGAGGAGACCCAGTACTTC. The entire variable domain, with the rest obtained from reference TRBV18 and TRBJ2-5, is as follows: NAGVMQNPRHLVRRRGQEARLRCSPMKGHSHVYWYRQLPEEGLKFMVYLQKENIIDESGMPKERFSAEFPKEGPSILRIQQVVRGDSAAYFCASSPRISGSEETQYFGPGTRLLVL.

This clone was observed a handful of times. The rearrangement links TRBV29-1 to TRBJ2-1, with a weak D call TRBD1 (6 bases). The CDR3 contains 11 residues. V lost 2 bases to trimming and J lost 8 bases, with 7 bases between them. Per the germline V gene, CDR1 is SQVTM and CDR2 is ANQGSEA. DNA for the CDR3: TGCAGCGTTGAAAACAGGGATGAGCAGTTCTTC. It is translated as CSVENRDEQFF.

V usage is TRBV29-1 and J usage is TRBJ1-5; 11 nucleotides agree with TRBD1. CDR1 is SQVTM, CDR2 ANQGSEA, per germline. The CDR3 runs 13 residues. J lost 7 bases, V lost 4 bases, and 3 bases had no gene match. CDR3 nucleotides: TGCAGCGTTGGGACAGGGGGCGGCCAGCCCCAGCATTTT. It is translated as CSVGTGGGQPQHF.

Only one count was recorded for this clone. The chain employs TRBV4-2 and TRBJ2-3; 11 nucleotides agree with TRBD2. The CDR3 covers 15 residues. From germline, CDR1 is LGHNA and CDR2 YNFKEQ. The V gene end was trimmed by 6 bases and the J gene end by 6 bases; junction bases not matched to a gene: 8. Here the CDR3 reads CASSSGLADVDTQYF. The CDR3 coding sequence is TGTGCCAGCAGTTCGGGACTAGCGGATGTGGATACGCAGTATTTT.

The CDR3 region has the DNA TGTGCCAGCAGTCAAGGAGACTTCTCCTACGAGCAGTACTTC. Its protein product is CASSQGDFSYEQYF. This chain links TRBV7-8 with TRBJ2-7; D is unclear. CDR3 length: 14 residues. Per germline, CDR1 SGHVS and CDR2 FQNEAQ. V lost 6 bases to trimming and J lost 0 bases, with 12 bases between them. The variable domain in full, completed from reference TRBV7-8 and TRBJ2-7, reads GAGVSQSPRYKVAKRGQDVALRCDPISGHVSLFWYQQALGQGPEFLTYFQNEAQLDKSGLPSDRFFAERPEGSVSTLKIQRTQQEDSAVYLCASSQGDFSYEQYFGPGTRLTVT.

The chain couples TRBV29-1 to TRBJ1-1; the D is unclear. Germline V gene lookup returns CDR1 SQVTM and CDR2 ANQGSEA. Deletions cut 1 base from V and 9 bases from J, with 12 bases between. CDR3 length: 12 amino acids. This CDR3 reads CSVEGPEGKAFF. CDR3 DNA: TGCAGCGTTGAAGGTCCAGAAGGAAAAGCTTTCTTT.

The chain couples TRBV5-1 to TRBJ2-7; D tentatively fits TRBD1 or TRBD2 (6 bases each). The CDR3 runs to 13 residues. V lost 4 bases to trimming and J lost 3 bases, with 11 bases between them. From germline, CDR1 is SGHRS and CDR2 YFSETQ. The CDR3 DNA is TGCGCCAGCAGCAGGGGGGAGTACTACGAGCAGTACTTC. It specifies CASSRGEYYEQYF.

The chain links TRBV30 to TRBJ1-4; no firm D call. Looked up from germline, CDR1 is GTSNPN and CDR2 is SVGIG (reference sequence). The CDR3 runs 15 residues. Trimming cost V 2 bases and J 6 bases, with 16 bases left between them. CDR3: CAWSPVTRGDEKLFF. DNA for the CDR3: TGTGCCTGGAGTCCTGTCACTAGAGGTGATGAAAAACTGTTTTTT.

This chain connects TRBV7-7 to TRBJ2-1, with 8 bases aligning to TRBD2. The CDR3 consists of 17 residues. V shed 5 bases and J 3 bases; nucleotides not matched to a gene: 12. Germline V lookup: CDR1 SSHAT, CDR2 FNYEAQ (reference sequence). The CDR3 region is CASSKNSGTSGYNEQFF. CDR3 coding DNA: TGTGCCAGCAGCAAAAACTCAGGTACTAGCGGCTACAATGAGCAGTTCTTC. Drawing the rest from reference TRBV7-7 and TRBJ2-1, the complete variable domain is GAGVSQSPRYKVTKRGQDVTLRCDPISSHATLYWYQQALGQGPEFLTYFNYEAQPDKSGLPSDRFSAERPEGSISTLTIQRTEQRDSAMYRCASSKNSGTSGYNEQFFGPGTRLTVL.

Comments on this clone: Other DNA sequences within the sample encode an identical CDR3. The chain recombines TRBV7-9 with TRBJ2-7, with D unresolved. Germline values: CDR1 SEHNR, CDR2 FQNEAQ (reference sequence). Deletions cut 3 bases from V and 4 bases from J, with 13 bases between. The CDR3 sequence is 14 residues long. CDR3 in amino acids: CASSFGFSSYEQYF. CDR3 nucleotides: TGTGCCAGCAGCTTTGGTTTTTCTTCGTACGAGCAGTACTTC.

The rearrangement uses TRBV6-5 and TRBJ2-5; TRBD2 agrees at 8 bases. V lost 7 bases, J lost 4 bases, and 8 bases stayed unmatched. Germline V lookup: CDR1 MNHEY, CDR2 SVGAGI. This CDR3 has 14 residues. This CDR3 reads CASKTGGPGETQYF. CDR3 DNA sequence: TGTGCCAGCAAGACGGGAGGGCCGGGAGAGACCCAGTACTTC.

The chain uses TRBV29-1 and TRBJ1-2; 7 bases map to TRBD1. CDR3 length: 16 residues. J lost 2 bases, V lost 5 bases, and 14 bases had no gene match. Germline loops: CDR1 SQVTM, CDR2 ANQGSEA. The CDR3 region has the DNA TGCAGCGTTAAAGGACAGGCAGCCGCGGCAAACTATGGCTACACCTTC. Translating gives CSVKGQAAAANYGYTF.

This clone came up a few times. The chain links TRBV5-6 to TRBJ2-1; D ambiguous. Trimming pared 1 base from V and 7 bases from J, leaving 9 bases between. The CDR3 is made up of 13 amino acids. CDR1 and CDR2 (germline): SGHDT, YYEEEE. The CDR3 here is CASSLSPRNEQFF. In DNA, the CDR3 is TGTGCCAGCAGCTTGTCCCCGCGAAATGAGCAGTTCTTC.

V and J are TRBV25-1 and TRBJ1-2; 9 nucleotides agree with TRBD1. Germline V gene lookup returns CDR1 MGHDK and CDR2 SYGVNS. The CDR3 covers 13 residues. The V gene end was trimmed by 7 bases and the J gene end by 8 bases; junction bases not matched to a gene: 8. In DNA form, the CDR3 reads TGTGCCAGCACCTCTTACAGGGGGCTGGGCTACACCTTC. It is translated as CASTSYRGLGYTF.

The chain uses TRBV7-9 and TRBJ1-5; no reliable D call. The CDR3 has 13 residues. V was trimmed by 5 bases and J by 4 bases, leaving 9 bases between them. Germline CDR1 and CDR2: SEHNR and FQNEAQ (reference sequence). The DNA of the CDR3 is TGTGCCAGCAGCCTCGACATGAATCAGCCCCAGCATTTT. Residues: CASSLDMNQPQHF.

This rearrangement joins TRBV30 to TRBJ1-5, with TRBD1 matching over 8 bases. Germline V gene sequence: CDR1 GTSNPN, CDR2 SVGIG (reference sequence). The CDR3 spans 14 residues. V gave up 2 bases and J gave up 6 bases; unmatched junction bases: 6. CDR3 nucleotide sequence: TGTGCCTGGAGTCGGACAGGGAGATTTCAGCCCCAGCATTTT. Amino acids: CAWSRTGRFQPQHF. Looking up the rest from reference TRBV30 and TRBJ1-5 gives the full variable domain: SQTIHQWPATLVQPVGSPLSLECTVEGTSNPNLYWYRQAAGRGLQLLFYSVGIGQISSEVPQNLSASRPQDRQFILSSKKLLLSDSGFYLCAWSRTGRFQPQHFGDGTRLSIL.

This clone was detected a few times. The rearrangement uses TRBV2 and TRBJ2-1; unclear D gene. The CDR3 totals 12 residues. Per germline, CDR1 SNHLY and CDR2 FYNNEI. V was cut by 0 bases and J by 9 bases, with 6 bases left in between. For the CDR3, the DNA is TGTGCCAGCAGTGAAGCAGGGATTGAGCAGTTCTTC. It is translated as CASSEAGIEQFF.